This TCR beta chain was sequenced during a study of T cells in women clearing cervical HPV infection. Background on the study: No precancer developed; the control's incident HPV16 infection cleared within 12 months. Case blood drawn at lesion detection; control blood after infection cleared.

Study results and limitations: Repertoire richness, not evenness, was significantly elevated in CIN3+ cases versus controls.

Trimming removed 3 bases at V and 0 bases at J, with 13 bases between. There are 16 residues in the CDR3. Germline V gives CDR1 KGHSH, CDR2 LQKENI. Repertoires were generated with immunoSEQ multiplex PCR, while TCRdb's copy carries only in-frame clones and drops some. The sample's table shows under 50,000 clones. Comments on this clone: Its antigen is unknown. The observed sequence ends 3 residues before the CDR3 terminus, with the missing tail filled in from the germline J gene.

The sequence came from a woman aged 18 to 69 with a cervical HPV16 infection that either progressed to CIN3+ or cleared (not recorded which). The chain couples TRBV18 to TRBJ2-3, with D possibly matching TRBD2 (5 bases). Material: blood buffy coat. The part of the CDR3 DNA that was read is TGTGCCAGCTCACCCCTACCGAGGACTAGCACAGATACG. It specifies CASSPLPRTSTDT. The whole CDR3 is CASSPLPRTSTDTQYF. Full variable domain (remainder filled in from reference TRBV18 and TRBJ2-3): NAGVMQNPRHLVRRRGQEARLRCSPMKGHSHVYWYRQLPEEGLKFMVYLQKENIIDESGMPKERFSAEFPKEGPSILRIQQVVRGDSAAYFCASSPLPRTSTDTQYFGPGTRLTVL.